The 10 T cell receptor beta chains reported below all come from one sample, sequenced in a study of cytomegalovirus exposure and HLA in healthy donors. Primers for the PCR totalled 60 Vbeta and 13 Jbeta. Only in-frame clones appear in the TCRdb table, and some are missing; sequencing was by immunoSEQ multiplex PCR. This repertoire includes approximately 120,000 clones. The specimen was PBMCs. Receptors were obtained from a man aged 35 to 55 in good health and CMV-seronegative.

V usage is TRBV5-4 and J usage is TRBJ1-6, with no clear D. Germline V CDR1 and CDR2: SGHNT, YYREEE (reference sequence). The CDR3 loop spans 14 amino acids. Trimming cost V 1 base and J 10 bases, with 12 bases left between them. The CDR3 loop reads CASSLIPEGSPLHF. CDR3 coding DNA: TGTGCCAGCAGCTTGATCCCGGAGGGATCACCCCTCCACTTT. The full variable domain, in which reference TRBV5-4 and TRBJ1-6 provide the parts outside the CDR3, is ETGVTQSPTHLIKTRGQQVTLRCSSQSGHNTVSWYQQALGQGPQFIFQYYREEENGRGNFPPRFSGLQFPNYSSELNVNALELDDSALYLCASSLIPEGSPLHFGNGTRLTVT.

The V and J genes are TRBV10-1 and TRBJ2-2; 13 positions match TRBD2. This CDR3 comprises 17 residues. With 3 bases clipped from V and 7 bases from J, the junction kept 8 bases outside the gene matches. CDR1 and CDR2 (germline): WNHNN, SYGVQD (reference sequence). The CDR3 protein is CASSDRLAGGRSGELFF. The CDR3 DNA is TGCGCCAGCAGTGATAGACTAGCGGGAGGCCGTAGCGGGGAGCTGTTTTTT.

V is TRBV6-1 and J is TRBJ1-6; D perhaps matches TRBD1 (6 bases). V lost 3 bases and J lost 7, with 16 bases in between. Looked up from germline, CDR1 is MNHNS and CDR2 is SASEGT. This CDR3 comprises 16 residues. The CDR3 coding sequence is TGTGCCAGCAGTGAGATTAACAGGGTGTACAATTCACCCCTCCACTTT. This sequence encodes CASSEINRVYNSPLHF.

The chain couples TRBV29-1 to TRBJ2-7; 9 nucleotides line up with TRBD2. CDR1 and CDR2 (germline): SQVTM, ANQGSEA. V gave up 6 bases and J gave up 7 bases; unmatched junction bases: 7. The CDR3 length is 12 residues. The CDR3 spells CSVVAGAGEQYF. The CDR3 DNA reads as TGCAGCGTGGTAGCGGGAGCGGGGGAGCAGTACTTC.

For the CDR3, the DNA is TGTGCCAGCAGTGTTGGGACAGGCAATCAGCCCCAGCATTTT. This codes for CASSVGTGNQPQHF. The chain couples TRBV6-1 to TRBJ1-5; 7 bases align to TRBD1. The CDR3 is 14 residues long. CDR1 is MNHNS, CDR2 SASEGT, per germline. After removal of 4 bases from V and 2 bases from J, the junction contained 2 bases not matched to a gene.

CDR3 amino acids: CSVAPDLNTEAFF. In DNA, the CDR3 is TGCAGCGTTGCGCCAGATCTGAACACTGAAGCTTTCTTT. The rearrangement links TRBV29-1 to TRBJ1-1; D unclear. CDR1 SQVTM and CDR2 ANQGSEA come from the germline V gene. CDR3 length: 13 amino acids. V lost 4 bases to trimming and J lost 0 bases, with 9 bases between them.

The CDR3 region has the DNA TGTGCCAGCAGTGAAGGGGGGGCCACTGGGGCCAACGTCCTGACTTTC. Protein: CASSEGGATGANVLTF. V is TRBV6-4 and J is TRBJ2-6, with a weak D call TRBD2 (7 bases). The ends were cut back, 3 bases at V and 2 bases at J, with 11 bases in the middle. Germline CDR1 and CDR2: MRHNA and SNTAGT. CDR3 length: 16 residues.

A remark on this clone: Other DNA sequences in the same sample also yield this CDR3. The V and J genes are TRBV5-1 and TRBJ2-1, with D uncertain. CDR1 and CDR2 (germline): SGHRS, YFSETQ. The CDR3 has 15 residues. With 0 bases removed from V and 0 bases from J, the gap between germline ends came to 7 bases. In DNA form, the CDR3 reads TGCGCCAGCAGCTTGGCAGGATACTCCTACAATGAGCAGTTCTTC. Translation: CASSLAGYSYNEQFF. The complete variable domain, with remaining parts taken from reference TRBV5-1 and TRBJ2-1, reads KAGVTQTPRYLIKTRGQQVTLSCSPISGHRSVSWYQQTPGQGLQFLFEYFSETQRNKGNFPGRFSGRQFSNSRSEMNVSTLELGDSALYLCASSLAGYSYNEQFFGPGTRLTVL.

J is TRBJ2-2 and V is TRBV6-4; no definite D call. V shed 7 bases and J shed 2 bases, with 11 bases lying between them. CDR1 and CDR2 (germline): MRHNA, SNTAGT. The CDR3 extends over 14 amino acids. DNA of the CDR3: TGTGCCAGCAAGTCCGCGGAAAACACCGGGGAGCTGTTTTTT. This codes for CASKSAENTGELFF.

In the case of this clone: The junction and the germline gene differ at one end; a read error may be behind it. Other DNA sequences in the same sample also yield this CDR3. The rearrangement uses TRBV5-6 and TRBJ2-3, with 7 bases that match TRBD2. The CDR3 extends over 16 amino acids. CDR1 is SGHDT and CDR2 is YYEEEE in the germline V gene. The CDR3 reads CASSSRASGREGTQYF. Here the CDR3 DNA reads TGTGCCAGCAGCTCCCGGGCTAGTGGGAGGGAGGGTACGCAGTACTTT.